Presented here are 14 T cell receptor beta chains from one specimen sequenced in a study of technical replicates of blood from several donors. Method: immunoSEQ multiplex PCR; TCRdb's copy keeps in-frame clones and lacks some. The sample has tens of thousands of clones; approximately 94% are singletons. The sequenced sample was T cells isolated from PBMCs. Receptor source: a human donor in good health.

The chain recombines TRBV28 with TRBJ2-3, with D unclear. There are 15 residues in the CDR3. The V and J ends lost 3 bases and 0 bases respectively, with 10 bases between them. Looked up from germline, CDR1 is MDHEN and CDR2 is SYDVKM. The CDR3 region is CASSFLGRSTDTQYF. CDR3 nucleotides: TGTGCCAGCAGTTTTCTTGGCAGGAGCACAGATACGCAGTATTTT.

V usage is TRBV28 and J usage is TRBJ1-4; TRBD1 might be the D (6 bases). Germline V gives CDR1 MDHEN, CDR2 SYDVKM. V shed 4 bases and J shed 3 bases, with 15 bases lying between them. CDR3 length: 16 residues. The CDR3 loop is CASSSPTGSANEKLFF. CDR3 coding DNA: TGTGCCAGCAGTTCCCCCACAGGGTCTGCTAATGAAAAACTGTTTTTT. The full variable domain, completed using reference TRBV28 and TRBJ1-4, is DVKVTQSSRYLVKRTGEKVFLECVQDMDHENMFWYRQDPGLGLRLIYFSYDVKMKEKGDIPEGYSVSREKKERFSLILESASTNQTSMYLCASSSPTGSANEKLFFGSGTQLSVL.

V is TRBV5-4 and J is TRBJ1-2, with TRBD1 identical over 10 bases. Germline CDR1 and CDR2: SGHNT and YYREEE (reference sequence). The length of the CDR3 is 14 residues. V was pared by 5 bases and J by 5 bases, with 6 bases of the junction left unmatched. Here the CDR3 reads CASRFGQGVYGYTF. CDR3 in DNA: TGTGCCAGCAGATTCGGACAGGGGGTATATGGCTACACCTTC.

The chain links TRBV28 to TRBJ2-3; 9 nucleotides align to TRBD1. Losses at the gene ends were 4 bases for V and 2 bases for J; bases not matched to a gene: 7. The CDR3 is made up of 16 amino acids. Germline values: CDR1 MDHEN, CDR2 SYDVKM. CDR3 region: CASSSPTGGTTDTQYF. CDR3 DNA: TGTGCCAGCAGTTCACCGACAGGGGGTACCACAGATACGCAGTATTTT.

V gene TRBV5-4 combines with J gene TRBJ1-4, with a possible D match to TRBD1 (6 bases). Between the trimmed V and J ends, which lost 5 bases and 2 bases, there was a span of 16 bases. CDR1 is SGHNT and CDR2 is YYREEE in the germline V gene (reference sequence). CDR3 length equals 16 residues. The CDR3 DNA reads TGTGCCAGCAGACAAAGCGCACAGGGCACTAATGAAAAACTGTTTTTT. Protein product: CASRQSAQGTNEKLFF.

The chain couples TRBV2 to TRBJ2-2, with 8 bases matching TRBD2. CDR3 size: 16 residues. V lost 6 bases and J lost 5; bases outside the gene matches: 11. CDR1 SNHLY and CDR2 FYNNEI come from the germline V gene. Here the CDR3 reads CASRPVGREATGELFF. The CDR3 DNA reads TGTGCCAGCAGGCCAGTTGGGCGGGAGGCTACCGGGGAGCTGTTTTTT.

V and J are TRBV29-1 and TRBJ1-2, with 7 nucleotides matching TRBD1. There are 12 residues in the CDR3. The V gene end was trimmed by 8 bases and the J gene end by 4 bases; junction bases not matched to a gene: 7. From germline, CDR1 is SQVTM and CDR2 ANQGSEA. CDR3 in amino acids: CSTPTGTYGYTF. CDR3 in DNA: TGCAGCACCCCGACAGGGACCTATGGCTACACCTTC.

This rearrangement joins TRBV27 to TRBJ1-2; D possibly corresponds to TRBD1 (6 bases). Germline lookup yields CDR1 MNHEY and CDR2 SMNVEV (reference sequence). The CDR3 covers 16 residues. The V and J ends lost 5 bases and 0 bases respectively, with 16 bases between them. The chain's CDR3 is CASSLRQAQTNYGYTF. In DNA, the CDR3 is TGTGCCAGCAGTCTCAGACAGGCACAAACTAACTATGGCTACACCTTC.

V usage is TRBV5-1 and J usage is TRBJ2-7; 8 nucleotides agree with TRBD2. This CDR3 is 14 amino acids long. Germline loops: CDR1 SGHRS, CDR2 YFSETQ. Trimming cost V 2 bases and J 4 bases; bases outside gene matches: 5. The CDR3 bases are TGCGCCAGCAGCTTAACGGGAGGGACGTACGAGCAGTACTTC. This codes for CASSLTGGTYEQYF.

The chain's CDR3 is CASSPARQATGELFF. CDR3 DNA sequence: TGTGCCAGCAGCCCAGCACGGCAGGCCACCGGGGAGCTGTTTTTT. The V and J genes are TRBV13 and TRBJ2-2; no clear D gene. CDR3 length equals 15 residues. CDR1 PRHDT and CDR2 FYEKMQ come from the germline V gene (reference sequence). Trimming removed 5 bases from V and 4 bases from J, with 14 bases in between.

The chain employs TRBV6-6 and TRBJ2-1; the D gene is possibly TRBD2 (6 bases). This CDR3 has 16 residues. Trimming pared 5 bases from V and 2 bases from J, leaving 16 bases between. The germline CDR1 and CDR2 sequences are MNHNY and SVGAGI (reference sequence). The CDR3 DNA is TGTGCCAGCAGTAAAACACTAGCACCCACCTACAATGAGCAGTTCTTC. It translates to CASSKTLAPTYNEQFF.

The CDR3 loop is CASSSVRAFF. CDR3 DNA sequence: TGTGCCAGCAGTTCCGTGAGAGCTTTCTTT. The V and J genes are TRBV28 and TRBJ1-1, with D unresolved. CDR1 MDHEN and CDR2 SYDVKM come from the germline V gene. Trimming removed 4 bases at V and 10 bases at J, with 7 bases between. This CDR3 comprises 10 residues.

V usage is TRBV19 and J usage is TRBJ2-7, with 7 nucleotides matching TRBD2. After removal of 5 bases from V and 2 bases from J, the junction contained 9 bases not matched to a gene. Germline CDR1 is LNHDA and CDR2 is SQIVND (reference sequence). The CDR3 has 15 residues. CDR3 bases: TGTGCCAGTAGTGTCCGGGCGGGAGCCCCCTACGAGCAGTACTTC. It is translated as CASSVRAGAPYEQYF.

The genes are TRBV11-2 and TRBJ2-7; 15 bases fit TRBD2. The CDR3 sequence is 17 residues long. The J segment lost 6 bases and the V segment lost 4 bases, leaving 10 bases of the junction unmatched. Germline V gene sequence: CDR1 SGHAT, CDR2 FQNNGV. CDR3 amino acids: CASSSGLAGGHGSEQYF. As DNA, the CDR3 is TGTGCCAGCAGCTCTGGACTAGCGGGAGGGCACGGTAGCGAGCAGTACTTC.